This TCR beta chain was sequenced for a study of patients and donors after allogeneic stem cell transplantation (dated by TCRdb to about 2020). Trimming removed 5 bases from V and 5 bases from J, leaving 16 bases between the germline ends. The CDR3 spans 14 residues, from the cysteine through the phenylalanine. Only the CDR3 DNA is retained, 42 bases long and in frame from the first base. The CDR1 and CDR2 encoded by the germline V gene (reference sequence) are MNHEY and SMNVEV. In the case of this clonotype: Its antigen target is currently unknown. Base-call qualities are not available, and no considerably larger clone is one nucleotide away.

The method was RT-PCR. The sample was run on a NextSeq 550. The raw public reads went through TCRdb reprocessing: fastp at Q25, MiXCR clone calling, in-frame beta chains kept. All rows with the same CDR3 protein become a single entry with the most common DNA and genes. Here the sample has about 410,000 distinct CDR3 sequences; 16% occur a single time. The ten largest clones take up 7.2% of the sample. The origin of this receptor is a human donor who was either an allogeneic HSCT recipient or a stem cell or donor lymphocyte infusion donor (not recorded which). It is not recorded whose cells these are; they may come from a transplant donor. The specimen sequenced was blood, either unsorted or a sorted T cell fraction (not recorded which). Recombination connected TRBV27 to TRBJ2-7; a weak D assignment points to TRBD1 (6 bases agree). The CDR3 protein sequence reads: CASSLWNRVDEQYF. The DNA is as follows: TGTGCCAGCAGTCTATGGAACAGGGTAGACGAGCAGTACTTC.